This is a list of T cell receptor beta chains from one sample in a study of cytomegalovirus exposure and HLA in healthy donors. Assay used: immunoSEQ multiplex PCR; TCRdb lists only in-frame clones, some missing. The sample has 150,000 to 200,000 clones, approximately 75% seen once; the top ten hold around 1.9%. Sequencing used PBMCs. The receptors were gathered from a woman aged 18-29 years in good health and CMV-seronegative. CDR3s include the opening cysteine and the closing phenylalanine or tryptophan. The D gene is left open where the match is weak. A clone size is listed for some rows: how often the clone was seen (once, few, many), or a class if it is expanded.

CDR3	DNA	D	V	J	size
CASSYHPRNEQFF	TGTGCCAGCAGTTACCATCCGAGGAATGAGCAGTTCTTC	NA	TRBV6-5	TRBJ2-1	NA
CASSQELVGNEQFF	TGCGCCAGCAGCCAAGAACTAGTTGGCAATGAGCAGTTCTTC	NA	TRBV4-1	TRBJ2-1	few
CASKPGGSNYGYTF	TGTGCCAGCAAACCCGGCGGGTCTAACTATGGCTACACCTTC	NA	TRBV7-9	TRBJ1-2	few
CASSLLGRDGNQPQHF	TGTGCCAGCAGCTTATTGGGCAGGGATGGCAATCAGCCCCAGCATTTT	NA	TRBV7-8	TRBJ1-5	NA
CASSSGLAEGTDTQYF	TGCGCCAGCAGCTCGGGACTAGCTGAAGGCACAGATACGCAGTATTTT	TRBD2	TRBV5-1	TRBJ2-3	NA
CASSLTAGAYTGELFF	TGTGCCAGCAGCTTGACAGCGGGAGCTTACACCGGGGAGCTGTTTTTT	TRBD2	TRBV7-9	TRBJ2-2	NA
CSPAGDLEQYF	TGCAGTCCGGCGGGCGATCTCGAGCAGTACTTC	NA	TRBV20-1	TRBJ2-7	NA
CASSISPGTVSSGANVLTF	TGTGCCAGTAGTATAAGTCCGGGGACAGTAAGCTCTGGGGCCAACGTCCTGACTTTC	TRBD1	TRBV19	TRBJ2-6	NA
CSVVRSLDSYEQYF	TGCAGCGTTGTACGTTCGCTAGACTCCTACGAGCAGTACTTC	NA	TRBV29-1	TRBJ2-7	few
CASSEAGRDGYTF	TGTGCCAGCAGTGAAGCGGGGAGGGATGGCTACACCTTC	NA	TRBV6-1	TRBJ1-2	few
CASSGIYWGGEAFF	TGTGCCAGCAGTGGTATCTATTGGGGGGGTGAAGCTTTCTTT	NA	TRBV7-9	TRBJ1-1	NA
CASSNEGQSYNEQFF	TGTGCCAGCTCGAATGAGGGTCAGTCCTACAATGAGCAGTTCTTC	NA	TRBV18	TRBJ2-1	once
CARGRGTPTEAFF	TGTGCCAGGGGAAGGGGGACCCCCACTGAAGCTTTCTTT	NA	TRBV27	TRBJ1-1	NA
CASSRESNSPLHF	TGTGCCAGCAGTCGGGAATCGAATTCACCCCTCCACTTT	NA	TRBV6-4	TRBJ1-6	NA
CASLWTGEAFF	TGTGCCAGCCTTTGGACAGGCGAAGCTTTCTTT	TRBD1	TRBV6-6	TRBJ1-1	NA
CASSWDFLWDTEAFF	TGTGCCAGCAGCTGGGACTTTCTATGGGACACTGAAGCTTTCTTT	NA	TRBV11-2	TRBJ1-1	NA
CASGRDRGTTEAFF	TGTGCCAGTGGCCGGGACAGGGGGACCACTGAAGCTTTCTTT	TRBD1	TRBV19	TRBJ1-1	once
CASSGTGTATHYGYTF	TGCGCCAGCAGCGGAACCGGGACAGCGACGCACTATGGCTACACCTTC	TRBD1	TRBV5-1	TRBJ1-2	NA
CASSLQLAAYNEQFF	TGCGCCAGCAGCCTGCAGTTAGCGGCGTACAATGAGCAGTTCTTC	NA	TRBV4-1	TRBJ2-1	NA
CAIRSSFNEQFF	TGTGCCATCCGGTCTTCCTTCAATGAGCAGTTCTTC	NA	TRBV10-3	TRBJ2-1	NA
CASSLAPGTRNEQFF	TGCGCCAGCAGCTTGGCGCCGGGGACACGGAATGAGCAGTTCTTC	NA	TRBV5-1	TRBJ2-1	NA
CASSLQYGAYEQYF	TGTGCCAGCAGCTTGCAGTACGGAGCCTACGAGCAGTACTTC	NA	TRBV5-5	TRBJ2-7	once
CASSLARATGELFF	TGTGCCAGCAGCTTAGCCAGGGCTACCGGGGAGCTGTTTTTT	NA	TRBV11-2	TRBJ2-2	NA
CASSVAGVDYEQYF	TGTGCCAGCAGCGTAGCGGGGGTGGACTACGAGCAGTACTTC	NA	TRBV9	TRBJ2-7	once
CATSRDRQGYGYTF	TGTGCCACCAGCAGAGATAGACAGGGGTATGGCTACACCTTC	TRBD1	TRBV15	TRBJ1-2	once
CASSTTPGSGEKLFF	TGTGCCAGCAGCACTACCCCAGGGTCAGGCGAAAAACTGTTTTTT	NA	TRBV27	TRBJ1-4	NA
CASSWDRGFYEQYF	TGTGCCAGCAGTTGGGACAGGGGTTTCTACGAGCAGTACTTC	TRBD1	TRBV28	TRBJ2-7	NA
CASSPRTSGGGYEQFF	TGCGCCAGCAGCCCTCGGACTAGCGGGGGGGGCTATGAGCAGTTCTTC	TRBD2	TRBV5-1	TRBJ2-1	NA
CASSSTTGYAEAFF	TGTGCCAGCAGCTCCACGACAGGGTACGCTGAAGCTTTCTTT	TRBD1	TRBV7-9	TRBJ1-1	few
CATSRRGNTEAFF	TGTGCCACCAGCCGCAGGGGGAACACTGAAGCTTTCTTT	NA	TRBV15	TRBJ1-1	NA
CASSHDSGRITDTQYF	TGTGCCAGCAGCCATGACAGCGGGAGAATAACAGATACGCAGTATTTT	TRBD2	TRBV4-2	TRBJ2-3	NA
CASSTSQGDTLLLYEQYF	TGTGCCAGCTCAACCAGCCAGGGGGACACTCTCCTACTTTACGAGCAGTACTTC	TRBD1	TRBV18	TRBJ2-7	NA
CASRTGTGGSPLHF	TGTGCCAGCAGGACGGGGACAGGGGGTTCACCCCTCCACTTT	TRBD1	TRBV28	TRBJ1-6	NA
CASSPGQGRQPQHF	TGTGCCAGCAGTCCAGGACAGGGTAGGCAGCCCCAGCATTTT	TRBD1	TRBV28	TRBJ1-5	NA
CASSWGQNEQYF	TGCGCCAGCAGCTGGGGACAGAACGAGCAGTACTTC	TRBD1	TRBV5-1	TRBJ2-7	NA